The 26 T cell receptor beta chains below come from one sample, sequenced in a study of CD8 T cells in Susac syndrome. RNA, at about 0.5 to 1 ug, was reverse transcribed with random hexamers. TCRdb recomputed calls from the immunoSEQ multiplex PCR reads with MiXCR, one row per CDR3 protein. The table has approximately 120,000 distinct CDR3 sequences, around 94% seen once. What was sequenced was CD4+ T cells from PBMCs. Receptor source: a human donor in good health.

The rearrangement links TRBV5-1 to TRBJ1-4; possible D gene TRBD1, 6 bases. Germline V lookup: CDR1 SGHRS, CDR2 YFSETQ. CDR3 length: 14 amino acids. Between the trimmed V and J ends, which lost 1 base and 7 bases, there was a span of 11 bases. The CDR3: CASSLQGSFEKLFF. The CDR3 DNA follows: TGCGCCAGCAGCTTGCAGGGGTCGTTTGAAAAACTGTTTTTT.

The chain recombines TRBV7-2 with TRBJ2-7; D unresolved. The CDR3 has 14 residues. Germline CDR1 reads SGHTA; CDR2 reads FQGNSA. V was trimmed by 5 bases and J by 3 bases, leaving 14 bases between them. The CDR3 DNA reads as TGTGCCAGCAGCCCGAAGCCTTCGGACTACGAGCAGTACTTC. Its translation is CASSPKPSDYEQYF.

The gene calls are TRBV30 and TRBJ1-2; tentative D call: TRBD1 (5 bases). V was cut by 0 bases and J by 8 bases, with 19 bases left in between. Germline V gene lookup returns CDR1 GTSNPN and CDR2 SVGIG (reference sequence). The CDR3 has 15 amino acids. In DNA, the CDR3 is TGTGCCTGGAGTGTACTCGGGGCCGGTAGGGTCGGCTACACCTTC. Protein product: CAWSVLGAGRVGYTF.

The chain's CDR3 is CASSFLSGRARETQYF. The DNA of the CDR3 is TGTGCCAGCAGTTTCCTTAGCGGGAGGGCCCGAGAGACCCAGTACTTC. This chain links TRBV12-3 or TRBV12-4 with TRBJ2-5; TRBD2 agrees at 11 bases. The CDR3 consists of 16 residues. V shed 3 bases, J shed 4 bases, and the junction held 7 bases outside the gene matches.

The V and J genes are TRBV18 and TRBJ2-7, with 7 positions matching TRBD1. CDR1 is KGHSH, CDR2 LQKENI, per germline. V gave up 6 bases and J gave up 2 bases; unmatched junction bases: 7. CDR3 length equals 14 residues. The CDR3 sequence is CASSSVGTAYEQYF. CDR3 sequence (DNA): TGTGCCAGCTCGTCCGTCGGGACAGCCTACGAGCAGTACTTC.

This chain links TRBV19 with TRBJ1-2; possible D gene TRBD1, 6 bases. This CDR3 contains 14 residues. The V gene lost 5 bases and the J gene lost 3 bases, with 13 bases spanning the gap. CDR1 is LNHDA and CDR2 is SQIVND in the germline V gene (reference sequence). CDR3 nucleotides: TGTGCCAGTAGTCTGTCCGGGACATACTATGGCTACACCTTC. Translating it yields CASSLSGTYYGYTF. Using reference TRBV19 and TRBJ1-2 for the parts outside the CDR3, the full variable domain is DGGITQSPKYLFRKEGQNVTLSCEQNLNHDAMYWYRQDPGQGLRLIYYSQIVNDFQKGDIAEGYSVSREKKESFPLTVTSAQKNPTAFYLCASSLSGTYYGYTFGSGTRLTVV.

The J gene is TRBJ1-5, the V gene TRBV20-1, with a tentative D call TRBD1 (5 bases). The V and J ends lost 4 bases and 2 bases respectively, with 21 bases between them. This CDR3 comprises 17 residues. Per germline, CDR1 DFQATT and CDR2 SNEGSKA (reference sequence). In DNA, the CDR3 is TGCAGTGCTATTCACTTCGGGGGAGATAGCGGCAATCAGCCCCAGCATTTT. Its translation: CSAIHFGGDSGNQPQHF.

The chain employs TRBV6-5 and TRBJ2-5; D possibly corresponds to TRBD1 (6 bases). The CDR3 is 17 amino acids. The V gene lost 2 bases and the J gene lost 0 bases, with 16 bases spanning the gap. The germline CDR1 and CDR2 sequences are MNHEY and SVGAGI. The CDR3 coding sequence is TGTGCCAGCAGTTACCGGACCGGACAGAGATACCAAGAGACCCAGTACTTC. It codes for CASSYRTGQRYQETQYF.

This chain's CDR3 is CASSRGVGETQYF. In nucleotides, the CDR3 is TGCGCCAGCAGTAGAGGGGTAGGAGAGACCCAGTACTTC. The chain couples TRBV10-1 to TRBJ2-5; the D call may be TRBD1 or TRBD2 (5 bases each). The CDR3 covers 13 residues. Germline V gene lookup returns CDR1 WNHNN and CDR2 SYGVQD (reference sequence). The V end was cut by 5 bases, the J end by 4 bases, with 11 bases between.

As DNA, the CDR3 is TGCGCCAGCAGTCCCCGGGCAGGCAGCACAGATACGCAGTATTTT. It codes for CASSPRAGSTDTQYF. V gene TRBV23-1 combines with J gene TRBJ2-3; the D is unclear. TRBV23-1 is assigned to the ORF class and has an uncertain function. The CDR3 has 15 amino acids. V lost 4 bases, J lost 0 bases, and 11 bases lay in between.

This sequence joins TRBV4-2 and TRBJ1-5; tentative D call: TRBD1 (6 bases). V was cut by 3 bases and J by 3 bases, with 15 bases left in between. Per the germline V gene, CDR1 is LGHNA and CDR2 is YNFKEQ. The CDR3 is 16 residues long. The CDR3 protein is CASSQGTTGVNQPQHF. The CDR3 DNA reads TGTGCCAGCAGCCAGGGGACGACAGGAGTCAATCAGCCCCAGCATTTT.

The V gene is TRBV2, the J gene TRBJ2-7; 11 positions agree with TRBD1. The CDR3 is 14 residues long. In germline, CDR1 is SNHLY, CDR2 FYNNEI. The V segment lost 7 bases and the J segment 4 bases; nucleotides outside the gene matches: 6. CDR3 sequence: CASNPGQGVYEQYF. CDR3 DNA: TGTGCCAGCAACCCGGGACAGGGGGTGTACGAGCAGTACTTC.

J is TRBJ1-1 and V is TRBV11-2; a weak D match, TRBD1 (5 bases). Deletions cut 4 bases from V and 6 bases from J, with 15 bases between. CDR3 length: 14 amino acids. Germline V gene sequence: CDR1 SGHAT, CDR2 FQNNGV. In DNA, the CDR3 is TGTGCCAGCAGCTCTGAAGGGGTGGGGGCTGAAGCTTTCTTT. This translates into CASSSEGVGAEAFF.

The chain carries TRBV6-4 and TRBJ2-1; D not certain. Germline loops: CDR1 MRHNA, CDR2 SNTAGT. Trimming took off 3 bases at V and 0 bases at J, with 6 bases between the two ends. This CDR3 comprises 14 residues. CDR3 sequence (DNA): TGTGCCAGCAGTGAGTTAAGCTCCTACAATGAGCAGTTCTTC. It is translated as CASSELSSYNEQFF.

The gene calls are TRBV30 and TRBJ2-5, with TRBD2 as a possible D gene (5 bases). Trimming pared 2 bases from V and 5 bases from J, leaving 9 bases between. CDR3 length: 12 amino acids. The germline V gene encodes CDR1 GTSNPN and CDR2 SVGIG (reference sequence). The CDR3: CAWSSRVETQYF. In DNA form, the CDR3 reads TGTGCCTGGAGTTCGAGGGTGGAGACCCAGTACTTC.

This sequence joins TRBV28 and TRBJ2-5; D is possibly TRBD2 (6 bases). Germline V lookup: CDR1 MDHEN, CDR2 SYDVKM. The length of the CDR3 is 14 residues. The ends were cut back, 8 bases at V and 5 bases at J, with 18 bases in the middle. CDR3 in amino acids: CASPPGLSRETQYF. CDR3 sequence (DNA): TGTGCCAGCCCGCCGGGACTGAGCAGGGAGACCCAGTACTTC.

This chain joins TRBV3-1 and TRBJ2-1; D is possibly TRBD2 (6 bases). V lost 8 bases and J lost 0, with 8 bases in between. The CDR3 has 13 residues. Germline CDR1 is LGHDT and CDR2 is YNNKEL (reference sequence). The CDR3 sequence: CASGTSSYNEQFF. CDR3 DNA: TGTGCCAGCGGGACTTCCTCCTACAATGAGCAGTTCTTC.

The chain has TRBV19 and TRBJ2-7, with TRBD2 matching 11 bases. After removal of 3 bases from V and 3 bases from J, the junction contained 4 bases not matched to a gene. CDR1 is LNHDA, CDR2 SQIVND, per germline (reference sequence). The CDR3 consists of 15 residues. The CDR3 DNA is TGTGCCAGTAGTATTACTAGCGGGAGTTTCTACGAGCAGTACTTC. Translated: CASSITSGSFYEQYF. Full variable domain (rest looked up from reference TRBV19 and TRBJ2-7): DGGITQSPKYLFRKEGQNVTLSCEQNLNHDAMYWYRQDPGQGLRLIYYSQIVNDFQKGDIAEGYSVSREKKESFPLTVTSAQKNPTAFYLCASSITSGSFYEQYFGPGTRLTVT.

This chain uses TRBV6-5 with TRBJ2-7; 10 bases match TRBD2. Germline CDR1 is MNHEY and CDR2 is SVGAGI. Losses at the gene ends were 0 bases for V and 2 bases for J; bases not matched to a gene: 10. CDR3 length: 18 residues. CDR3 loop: CASSYSSSLAGVTYEQYF. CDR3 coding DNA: TGTGCCAGCAGTTACTCGAGCTCTCTAGCGGGAGTAACCTACGAGCAGTACTTC.

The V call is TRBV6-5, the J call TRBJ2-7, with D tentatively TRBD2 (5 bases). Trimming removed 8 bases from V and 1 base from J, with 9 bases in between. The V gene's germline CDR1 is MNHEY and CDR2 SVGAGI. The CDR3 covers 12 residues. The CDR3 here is CASRTSSYEQYF. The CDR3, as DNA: TGTGCCAGCCGAACTAGTTCCTACGAGCAGTACTTC.

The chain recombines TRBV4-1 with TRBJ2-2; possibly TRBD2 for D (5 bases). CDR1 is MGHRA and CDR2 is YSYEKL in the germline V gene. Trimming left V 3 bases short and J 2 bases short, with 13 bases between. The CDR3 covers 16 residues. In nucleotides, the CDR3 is TGCGCCAGCAGCCAGTTCGGGATAACTAACACCGGGGAGCTGTTTTTT. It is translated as CASSQFGITNTGELFF.

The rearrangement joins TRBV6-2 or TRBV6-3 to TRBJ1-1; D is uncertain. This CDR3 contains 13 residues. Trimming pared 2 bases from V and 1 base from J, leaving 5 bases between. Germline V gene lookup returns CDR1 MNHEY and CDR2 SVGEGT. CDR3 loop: CASSYRKNTEAFF. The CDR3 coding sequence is TGTGCCAGCAGTTACAGGAAGAACACTGAAGCTTTCTTT.

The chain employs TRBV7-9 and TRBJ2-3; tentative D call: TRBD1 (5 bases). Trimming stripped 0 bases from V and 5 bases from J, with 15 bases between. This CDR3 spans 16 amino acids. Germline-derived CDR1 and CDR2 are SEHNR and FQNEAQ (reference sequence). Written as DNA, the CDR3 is TGTGCCAGCAGCTTAGCCGCGCCACTTACAGGAGATACGCAGTATTTT. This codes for CASSLAAPLTGDTQYF. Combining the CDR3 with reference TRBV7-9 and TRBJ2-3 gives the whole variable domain DTGVSQNPRHKITKRGQNVTFRCDPISEHNRLYWYRQTLGQGPEFLTYFQNEAQLEKSRLLSDRFSAERPKGSFSTLEIQRTEQGDSAMYLCASSLAAPLTGDTQYFGPGTRLTVL.

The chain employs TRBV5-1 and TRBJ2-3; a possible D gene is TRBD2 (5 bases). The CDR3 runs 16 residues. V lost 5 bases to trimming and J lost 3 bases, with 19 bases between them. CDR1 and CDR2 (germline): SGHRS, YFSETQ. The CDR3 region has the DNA TGCGCCAGCAGTTTTTTTCCGGGGATAGAGACAGATACGCAGTATTTT. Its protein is CASSFFPGIETDTQYF.

The CDR3 DNA reads TGCAGCGTTGAGCAAGGGTTAAACACTGAAGCTTTCTTT. Amino acid sequence: CSVEQGLNTEAFF. The chain uses TRBV29-1 and TRBJ1-1; no reliable D call. CDR3 length equals 13 residues. The ends were cut back, 3 bases at V and 2 bases at J, with 10 bases in the middle. Germline values: CDR1 SQVTM, CDR2 ANQGSEA.

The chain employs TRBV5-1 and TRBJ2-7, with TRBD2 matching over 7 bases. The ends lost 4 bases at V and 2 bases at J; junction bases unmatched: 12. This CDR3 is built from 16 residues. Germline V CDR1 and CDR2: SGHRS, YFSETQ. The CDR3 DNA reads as TGCGCCAGCAGCCCTCTCGGGGGGAGCATCGCCTACGAGCAGTACTTC. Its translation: CASSPLGGSIAYEQYF.